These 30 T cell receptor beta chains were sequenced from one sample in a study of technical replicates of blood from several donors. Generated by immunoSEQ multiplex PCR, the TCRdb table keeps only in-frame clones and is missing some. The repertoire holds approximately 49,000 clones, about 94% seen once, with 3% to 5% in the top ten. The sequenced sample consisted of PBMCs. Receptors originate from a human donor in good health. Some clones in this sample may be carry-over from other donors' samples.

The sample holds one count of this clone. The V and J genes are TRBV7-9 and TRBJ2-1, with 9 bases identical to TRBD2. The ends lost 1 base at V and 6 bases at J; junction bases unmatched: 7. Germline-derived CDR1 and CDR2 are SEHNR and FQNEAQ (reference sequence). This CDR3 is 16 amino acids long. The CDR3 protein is CASSLEWPSGTNEQFF. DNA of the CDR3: TGTGCCAGCAGCTTAGAGTGGCCTAGCGGGACCAATGAGCAGTTCTTC.

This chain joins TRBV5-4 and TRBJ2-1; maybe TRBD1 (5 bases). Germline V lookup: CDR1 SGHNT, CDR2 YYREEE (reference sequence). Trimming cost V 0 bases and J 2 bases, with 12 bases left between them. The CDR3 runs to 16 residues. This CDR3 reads CASSLVPIRAYNEQFF. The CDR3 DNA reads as TGTGCCAGCAGCTTGGTGCCGATCAGGGCCTACAATGAGCAGTTCTTC.

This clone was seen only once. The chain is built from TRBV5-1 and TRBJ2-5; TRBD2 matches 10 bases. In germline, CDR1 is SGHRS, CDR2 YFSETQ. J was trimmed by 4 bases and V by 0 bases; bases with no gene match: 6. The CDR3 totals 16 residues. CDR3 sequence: CASSLASGGAGETQYF. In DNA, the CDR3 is TGCGCCAGCAGCTTGGCCAGCGGGGGGGCCGGAGAGACCCAGTACTTC. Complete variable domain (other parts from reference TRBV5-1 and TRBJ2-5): KAGVTQTPRYLIKTRGQQVTLSCSPISGHRSVSWYQQTPGQGLQFLFEYFSETQRNKGNFPGRFSGRQFSNSRSEMNVSTLELGDSALYLCASSLASGGAGETQYFGPGTRLLVL.

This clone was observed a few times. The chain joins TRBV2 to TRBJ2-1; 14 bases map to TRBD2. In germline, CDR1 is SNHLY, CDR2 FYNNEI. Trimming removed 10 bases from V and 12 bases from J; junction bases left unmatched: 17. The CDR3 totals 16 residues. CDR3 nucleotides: TGTGCCACGGTTAAGACCGGGACTAGCGGGAGCCTAGGGCAGTTCTTC. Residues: CATVKTGTSGSLGQFF. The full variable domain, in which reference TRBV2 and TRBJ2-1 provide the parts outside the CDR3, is EPEVTQTPSHQVTQMGQEVILRCVPISNHLYFYWYRQILGQKVEFLVSFYNNEISEKSEIFDDQFSVERPDGSNFTLKIRSTKLEDSAMYFCATVKTGTSGSLGQFFGPGTRLTVL.

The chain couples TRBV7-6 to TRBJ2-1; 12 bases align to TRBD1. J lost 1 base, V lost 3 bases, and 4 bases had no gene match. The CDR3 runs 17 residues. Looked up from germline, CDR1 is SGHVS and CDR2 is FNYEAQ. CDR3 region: CASSLGQGARSYNEQFF. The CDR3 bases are TGTGCCAGCAGCTTGGGACAGGGGGCGAGATCCTACAATGAGCAGTTCTTC.

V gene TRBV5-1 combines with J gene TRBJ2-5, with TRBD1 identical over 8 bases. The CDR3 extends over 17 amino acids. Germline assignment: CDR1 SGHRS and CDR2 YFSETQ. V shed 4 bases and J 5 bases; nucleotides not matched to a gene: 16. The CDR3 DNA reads TGCGCCAGCAGCCCTCTAGGACAGGGAGCTCCCGGGGAGACCCAGTACTTC. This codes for CASSPLGQGAPGETQYF.

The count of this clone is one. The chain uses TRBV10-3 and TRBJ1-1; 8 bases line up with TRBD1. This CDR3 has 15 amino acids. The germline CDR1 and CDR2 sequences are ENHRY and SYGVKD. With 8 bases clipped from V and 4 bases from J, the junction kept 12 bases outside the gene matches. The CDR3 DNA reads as TGTGCCATCCGTATTACAGACAGGGGAGGCACTGAAGCTTTCTTT. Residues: CAIRITDRGGTEAFF.

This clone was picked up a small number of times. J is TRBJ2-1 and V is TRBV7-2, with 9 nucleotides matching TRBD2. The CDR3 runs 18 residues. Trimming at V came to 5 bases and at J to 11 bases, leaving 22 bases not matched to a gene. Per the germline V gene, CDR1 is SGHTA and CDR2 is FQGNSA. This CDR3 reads CASSPALRLSGGPGKQFF. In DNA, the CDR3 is TGTGCCAGCAGCCCCGCTTTGCGTCTTAGCGGGGGACCCGGTAAGCAGTTCTTC.

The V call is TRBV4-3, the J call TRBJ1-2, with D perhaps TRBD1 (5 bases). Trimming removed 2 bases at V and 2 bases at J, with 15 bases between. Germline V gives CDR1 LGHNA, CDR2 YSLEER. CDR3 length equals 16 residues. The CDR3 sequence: CASSQKLSGQNYGYTF. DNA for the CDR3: TGCGCCAGCAGCCAAAAATTATCAGGGCAGAACTATGGCTACACCTTC.

CDR3 protein: CASSQAPALGGVGELFF. The DNA of the CDR3 is TGCGCCAGCAGCCAAGCCCCCGCGTTGGGAGGGGTCGGGGAGCTGTTTTTT. The rearrangement joins TRBV4-1 to TRBJ2-2, with 7 positions matching TRBD2. V shed 1 base and J 7 bases; nucleotides not matched to a gene: 12. The length of the CDR3 is 17 residues. The germline CDR1 and CDR2 sequences are MGHRA and YSYEKL.

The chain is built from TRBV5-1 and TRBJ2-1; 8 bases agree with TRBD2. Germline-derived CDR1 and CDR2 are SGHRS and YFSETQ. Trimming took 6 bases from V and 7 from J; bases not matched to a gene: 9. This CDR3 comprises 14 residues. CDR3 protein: CASTDGRARNEQFF. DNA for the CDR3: TGCGCCAGCACCGACGGGAGGGCCAGGAATGAGCAGTTCTTC.

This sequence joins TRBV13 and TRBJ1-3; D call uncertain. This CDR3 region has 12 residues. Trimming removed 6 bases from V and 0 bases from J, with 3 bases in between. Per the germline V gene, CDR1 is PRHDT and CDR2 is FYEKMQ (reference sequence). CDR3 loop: CASRASGNTIYF. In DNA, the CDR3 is TGTGCCAGCAGGGCCTCTGGAAACACCATATATTTT.

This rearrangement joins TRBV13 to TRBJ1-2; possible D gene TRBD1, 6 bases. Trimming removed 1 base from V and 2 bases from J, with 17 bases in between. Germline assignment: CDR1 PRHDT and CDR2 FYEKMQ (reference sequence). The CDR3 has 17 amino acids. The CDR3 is CASSLEVAFQGNYGYTF. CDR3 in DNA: TGTGCCAGCAGCTTAGAGGTAGCGTTCCAGGGGAACTATGGCTACACCTTC.

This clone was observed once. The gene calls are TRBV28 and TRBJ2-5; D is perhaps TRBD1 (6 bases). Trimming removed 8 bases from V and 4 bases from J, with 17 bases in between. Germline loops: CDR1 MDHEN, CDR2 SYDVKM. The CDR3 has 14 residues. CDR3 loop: CASRGPSGAETQYF. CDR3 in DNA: TGTGCCAGCCGAGGACCCTCAGGGGCAGAGACCCAGTACTTC.

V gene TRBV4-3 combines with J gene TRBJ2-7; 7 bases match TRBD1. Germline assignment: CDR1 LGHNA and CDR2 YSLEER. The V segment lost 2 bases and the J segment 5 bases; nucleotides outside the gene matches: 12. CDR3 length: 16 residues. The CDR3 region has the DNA TGCGCCAGCAGCCAAACCCCGACAGGGAAAGGCAACGAGCAGTACTTC. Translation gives CASSQTPTGKGNEQYF.

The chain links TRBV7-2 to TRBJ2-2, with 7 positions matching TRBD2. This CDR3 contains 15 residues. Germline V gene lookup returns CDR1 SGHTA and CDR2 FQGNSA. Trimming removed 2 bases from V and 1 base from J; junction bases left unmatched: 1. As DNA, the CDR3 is TGTGCCAGCAGCTTATCGGGGGGGAACACCGGGGAGCTGTTTTTT. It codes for CASSLSGGNTGELFF.

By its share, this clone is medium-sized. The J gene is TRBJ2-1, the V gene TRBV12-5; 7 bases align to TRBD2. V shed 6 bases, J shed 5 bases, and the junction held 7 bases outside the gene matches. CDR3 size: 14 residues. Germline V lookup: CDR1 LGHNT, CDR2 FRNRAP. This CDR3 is CASGLLRGDNEQFF. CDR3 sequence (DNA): TGTGCTAGTGGCCTTCTCCGGGGGGACAATGAGCAGTTCTTC.

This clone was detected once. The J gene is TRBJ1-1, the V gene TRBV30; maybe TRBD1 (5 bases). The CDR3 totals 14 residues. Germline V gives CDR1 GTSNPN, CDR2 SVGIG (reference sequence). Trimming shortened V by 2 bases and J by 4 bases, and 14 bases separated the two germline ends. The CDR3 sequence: CAWSRRRGSTEAFF. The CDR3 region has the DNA TGTGCCTGGAGTCGTCGCCGGGGGTCCACTGAAGCTTTCTTT.

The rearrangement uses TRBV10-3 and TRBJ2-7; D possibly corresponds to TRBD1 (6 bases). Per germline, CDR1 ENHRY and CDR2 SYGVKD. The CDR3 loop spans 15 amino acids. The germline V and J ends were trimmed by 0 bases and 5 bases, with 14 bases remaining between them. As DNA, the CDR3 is TGTGCCATCAGTGAGTCGAGGAACAGGGCCCACGAGCAGTACTTC. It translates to CAISESRNRAHEQYF.

CDR3 loop: CASRPRTSGGRYQETQYF. In DNA, the CDR3 is TGCGCCAGCAGGCCTAGGACTAGCGGGGGCAGGTACCAAGAGACCCAGTACTTC. V and J are TRBV23-1 and TRBJ2-5; 13 bases agree with TRBD2. TRBV23-1 is treated as an ORF (open reading frame) with a function not yet certain. Trimming at V came to 6 bases and at J to 0 bases, leaving 10 bases not matched to a gene. The CDR3 covers 18 residues.

The CDR3: CASSTGTADYSPLHF. The CDR3 DNA reads as TGTGCCAGTTCTACAGGGACAGCCGATTATTCACCCCTCCACTTT. V usage is TRBV18 and J usage is TRBJ1-6, with 7 positions matching TRBD1. Germline V gene lookup returns CDR1 KGHSH and CDR2 LQKENI. Trimming cost V 9 bases and J 8 bases; bases outside gene matches: 13. The length of the CDR3 is 15 residues.

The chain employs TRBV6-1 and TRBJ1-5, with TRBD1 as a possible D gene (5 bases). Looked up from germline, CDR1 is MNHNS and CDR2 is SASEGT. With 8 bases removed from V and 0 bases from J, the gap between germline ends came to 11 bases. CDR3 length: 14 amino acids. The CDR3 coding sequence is TGTGCCAGCTCATATACAGGTAGCAATCAGCCCCAGCATTTT. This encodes CASSYTGSNQPQHF.

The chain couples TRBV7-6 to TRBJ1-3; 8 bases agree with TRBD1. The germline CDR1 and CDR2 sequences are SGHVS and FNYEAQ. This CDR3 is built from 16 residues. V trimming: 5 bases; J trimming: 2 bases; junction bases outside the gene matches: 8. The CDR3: CASSGRQGPAGNTIYF. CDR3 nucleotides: TGTGCCAGCAGCGGCCGACAGGGGCCCGCTGGAAACACCATATATTTT.

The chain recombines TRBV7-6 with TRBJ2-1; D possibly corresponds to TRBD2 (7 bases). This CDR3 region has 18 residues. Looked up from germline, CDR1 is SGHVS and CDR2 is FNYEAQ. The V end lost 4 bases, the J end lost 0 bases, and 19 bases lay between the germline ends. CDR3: CASSSRGRGASSYNEQFF. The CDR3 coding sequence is TGTGCCAGCAGCTCACGGGGTCGGGGGGCGAGCTCCTACAATGAGCAGTTCTTC.

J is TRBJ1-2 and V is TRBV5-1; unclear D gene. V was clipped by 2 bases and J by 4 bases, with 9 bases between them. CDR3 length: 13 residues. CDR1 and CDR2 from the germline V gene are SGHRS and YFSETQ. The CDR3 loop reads CASSFGSSYGYTF. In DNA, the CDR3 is TGCGCCAGCAGCTTCGGGAGCAGCTATGGCTACACCTTC.

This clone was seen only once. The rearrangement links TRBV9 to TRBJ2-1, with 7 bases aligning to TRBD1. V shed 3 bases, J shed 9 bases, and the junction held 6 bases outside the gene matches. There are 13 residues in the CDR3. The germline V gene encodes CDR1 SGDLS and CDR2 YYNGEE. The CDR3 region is CASSEQGWREQFF. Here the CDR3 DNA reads TGTGCCAGCAGCGAACAGGGGTGGCGTGAGCAGTTCTTC.

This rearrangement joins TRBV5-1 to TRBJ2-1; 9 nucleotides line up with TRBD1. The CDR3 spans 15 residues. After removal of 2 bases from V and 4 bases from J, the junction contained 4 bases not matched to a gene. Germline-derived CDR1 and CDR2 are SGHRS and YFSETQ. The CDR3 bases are TGCGCCAGCAGCTTCGGGGGACAGGGTTACAATGAGCAGTTCTTC. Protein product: CASSFGGQGYNEQFF.

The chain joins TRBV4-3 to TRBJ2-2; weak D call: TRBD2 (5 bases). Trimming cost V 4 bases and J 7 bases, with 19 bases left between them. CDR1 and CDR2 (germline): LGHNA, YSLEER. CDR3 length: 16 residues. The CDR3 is CASSPDASGEYGELFF. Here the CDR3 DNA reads TGCGCCAGCAGCCCCGACGCTTCTGGGGAGTACGGGGAGCTGTTTTTT.

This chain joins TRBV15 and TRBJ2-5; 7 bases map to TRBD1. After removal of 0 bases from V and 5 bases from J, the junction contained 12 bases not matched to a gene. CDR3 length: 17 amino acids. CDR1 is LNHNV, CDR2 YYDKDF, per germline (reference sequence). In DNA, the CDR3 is TGTGCCACCAGCAGAGATCTAGGGACAGCATTTGGGGAGACCCAGTACTTC. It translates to CATSRDLGTAFGETQYF.

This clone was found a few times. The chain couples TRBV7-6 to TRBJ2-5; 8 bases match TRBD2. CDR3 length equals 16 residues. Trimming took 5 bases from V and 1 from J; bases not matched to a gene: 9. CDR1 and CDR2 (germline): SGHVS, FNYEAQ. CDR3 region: CASSPRLARLQETQYF. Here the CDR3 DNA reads TGTGCCAGCAGCCCCAGACTAGCGAGACTCCAAGAGACCCAGTACTTC.